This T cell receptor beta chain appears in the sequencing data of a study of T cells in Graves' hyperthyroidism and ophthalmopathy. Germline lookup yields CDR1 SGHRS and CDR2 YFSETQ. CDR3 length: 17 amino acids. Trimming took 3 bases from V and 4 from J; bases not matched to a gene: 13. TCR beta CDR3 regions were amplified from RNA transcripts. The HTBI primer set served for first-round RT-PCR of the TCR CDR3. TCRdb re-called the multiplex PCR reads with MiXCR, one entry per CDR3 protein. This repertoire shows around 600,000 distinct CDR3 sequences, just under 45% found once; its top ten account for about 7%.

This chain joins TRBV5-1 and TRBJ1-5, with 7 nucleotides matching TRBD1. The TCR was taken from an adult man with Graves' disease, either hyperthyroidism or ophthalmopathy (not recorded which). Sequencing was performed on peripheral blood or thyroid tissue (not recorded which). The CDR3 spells CASSSSPTGVGNQPQHF. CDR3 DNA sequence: TGCGCCAGCAGCTCCTCACCCACAGGGGTTGGGAATCAGCCCCAGCATTTT.